These 17 T cell receptor beta chains originate from one sample sequenced in a study of blood T cell repertoires in COVID-19. Sequencing used immunoSEQ multiplex PCR; TCRdb keeps in-frame clones, though not all of them. Of fewer than 200,000 clones detected, around 81% appear once; the ten largest clones hold roughly a tenth. The specimen was peripheral blood. The receptors originated from a man aged 65 to 79 with active or convalescent COVID-19.

The chain carries TRBV5-8 and TRBJ2-1, with TRBD2 identical over 9 bases. J gave up 0 bases and V 4 bases, and 5 bases lay outside the gene matches. This CDR3 region has 16 residues. Per germline, CDR1 SGHTS and CDR2 YDEGEE. This CDR3 reads CASSPGLALSYNEQFF. The CDR3, as DNA: TGTGCCAGCAGCCCAGGACTAGCGCTCTCCTACAATGAGCAGTTCTTC.

This chain links TRBV30 with TRBJ2-1; TRBD1 might be the D (5 bases). Trimming shortened V by 5 bases and J by 3 bases, and 11 bases separated the two germline ends. CDR1 and CDR2 from the germline V gene are GTSNPN and SVGIG (reference sequence). The CDR3 runs to 13 residues. As DNA, the CDR3 is TGTGCCTGGTATACACAGGACTACAATGAGCAGTTCTTC. Translated, it gives CAWYTQDYNEQFF.

The chain couples TRBV27 to TRBJ1-4, with D possibly TRBD1 on 5 matching bases. Germline V CDR1 and CDR2: MNHEY, SMNVEV (reference sequence). This CDR3 region has 14 residues. The ends were cut back, 5 bases at V and 4 bases at J, with 11 bases in the middle. This chain's CDR3 is CASSPRGVNEKLFF. CDR3 DNA sequence: TGTGCCAGCAGTCCCCGGGGGGTTAATGAAAAACTGTTTTTT.

The V gene is TRBV2, the J gene TRBJ2-7; 9 bases agree with TRBD1. The V gene end was trimmed by 6 bases and the J gene end by 4 bases; junction bases not matched to a gene: 10. This CDR3 region has 15 residues. CDR1 SNHLY and CDR2 FYNNEI come from the germline V gene. For the CDR3, the DNA is TGTGCCAGCAGCGGTACCGGGACAGGGACGTACGAGCAGTACTTC. As protein: CASSGTGTGTYEQYF.

V gene TRBV15 combines with J gene TRBJ1-4; 9 positions agree with TRBD1. The CDR3 is made up of 16 amino acids. Germline lookup yields CDR1 LNHNV and CDR2 YYDKDF (reference sequence). The V segment lost 0 bases and the J segment 4 bases; nucleotides outside the gene matches: 3. The CDR3 DNA is TGTGCCACCAGCAGAGATGGGGGACAGGGTAATGAAAAACTGTTTTTT. Translating it yields CATSRDGGQGNEKLFF.

The genes are TRBV5-1 and TRBJ2-7; maybe TRBD1 (5 bases). CDR1 is SGHRS and CDR2 is YFSETQ in the germline V gene. This CDR3 is 15 amino acids long. Deletions cut 3 bases from V and 6 bases from J, with 19 bases between. Here the CDR3 DNA reads TGCGCCAGCAGCTCTGGACACACCGGTATGGTCGAGCAGTACTTC. This encodes CASSSGHTGMVEQYF.

This clone was observed once. CDR3 sequence reads: CSVEKGAGPEAFF. CDR3 bases: TGCAGCGTTGAAAAAGGAGCGGGACCCGAAGCTTTCTTT. V gene TRBV29-1 combines with J gene TRBJ1-1, with D possibly being TRBD1 (5 bases). The germline CDR1 and CDR2 sequences are SQVTM and ANQGSEA. V lost 2 bases and J lost 8, with 15 bases in between. CDR3 size: 13 residues.

The chain recombines TRBV11-3 with TRBJ2-7, with D uncertain. Germline V lookup: CDR1 SGHNT, CDR2 YENEEA. This CDR3 contains 14 residues. V gave up 5 bases and J gave up 0 bases, with 11 bases separating them. CDR3 sequence: CASSPTRSSYEQYF. The CDR3 DNA sequence: TGTGCCAGCAGCCCCACGAGGAGCTCCTACGAGCAGTACTTC. Based on the CDR3 plus reference TRBV11-3 and TRBJ2-7, the full variable domain is EAGVVQSPRYKIIEKKQPVAFWCNPISGHNTLYWYLQNLGQGPELLIRYENEEAVDDSQLPKDRFSAERLKGVDSTLKIQPAELGDSAVYLCASSPTRSSYEQYFGPGTRLTVT.

The genes are TRBV4-1 and TRBJ2-1, with TRBD2 as a possible D gene (6 bases). The V gene's germline CDR1 is MGHRA and CDR2 YSYEKL. The CDR3 is made up of 16 amino acids. Trimming removed 0 bases at V and 15 bases at J, with 24 bases between. CDR3 DNA sequence: TGCGCCAGCAGCCAAGATGAGGCACTAGCCCTGAGAGGACGGTTCTTC. It specifies CASSQDEALALRGRFF.

This clone was detected once. V gene TRBV7-2 combines with J gene TRBJ2-7; 8 bases fit TRBD1. Germline lookup yields CDR1 SGHTA and CDR2 FQGNSA. This CDR3 has 13 amino acids. Trimming took 4 bases from V and 3 from J; bases not matched to a gene: 2. The CDR3 DNA is TGTGCCAGCAGCTCTGACAGGGGCTACGAGCAGTACTTC. Translated: CASSSDRGYEQYF.

The chain has TRBV19 and TRBJ1-5, with unresolved D. Trimming took off 7 bases at V and 4 bases at J, with 14 bases between the two ends. Germline-derived CDR1 and CDR2 are LNHDA and SQIVND (reference sequence). The CDR3 is made up of 14 amino acids. The CDR3 protein is CASKAGSWNQPQHF. CDR3 sequence (DNA): TGTGCCAGTAAAGCGGGGAGTTGGAATCAGCCCCAGCATTTT.

V gene TRBV28 combines with J gene TRBJ1-1; 7 bases are a match to TRBD1. Trimming cost V 4 bases and J 4 bases; bases outside gene matches: 9. Germline V lookup: CDR1 MDHEN, CDR2 SYDVKM. There are 15 residues in the CDR3. CDR3 nucleotide sequence: TGTGCCAGCAGTTCAACAGGGGCTGTAGGCACTGAAGCTTTCTTT. Protein sequence: CASSSTGAVGTEAFF.

The rearrangement links TRBV10-3 to TRBJ2-5; no clear D. The germline CDR1 and CDR2 sequences are ENHRY and SYGVKD. The CDR3 loop spans 15 amino acids. V was trimmed by 0 bases and J by 7 bases, leaving 15 bases between them. The CDR3 DNA reads TGTGCCATCAGTGAGTCCCGCTTCCTTACGGGGACCCAGTACTTC. Protein product: CAISESRFLTGTQYF.

This chain links TRBV11-2 with TRBJ2-1; D perhaps matches TRBD2 (6 bases). The CDR3 is 16 amino acids. V dropped 4 bases and J dropped 9 bases, with 22 bases sitting between them. Germline CDR1 and CDR2: SGHAT and FQNNGV. CDR3 amino acids: CASSSPLVGGPVEQFF. The CDR3 nucleotides are TGTGCCAGCAGCTCGCCCTTAGTTGGAGGGCCGGTTGAGCAGTTCTTC.

This clone was seen a few times. J is TRBJ2-7 and V is TRBV7-6, with 10 bases identical to TRBD1. This CDR3 spans 15 amino acids. The junction had 7 bases not matched to a gene; V was cut back by 5 bases and J by 3 bases. The V gene's germline CDR1 is SGHVS and CDR2 FNYEAQ. As DNA, the CDR3 is TGTGCCAGCAGCACCGGGACAGGGGAAGGCTACGAGCAGTACTTC. It encodes CASSTGTGEGYEQYF.

V and J are TRBV18 and TRBJ2-1; no firm D call. Trimming took 0 bases from V and 0 from J, leaving 9 bases between them. Germline V gene sequence: CDR1 KGHSH, CDR2 LQKENI. The CDR3 is made up of 16 amino acids. For the CDR3, the DNA is TGTGCCAGCTCACCACCGAGGCAGAGCTCCTACAATGAGCAGTTCTTC. This encodes CASSPPRQSSYNEQFF.

This clone has only one observation. The chain couples TRBV24-1 to TRBJ2-7, with no clear D. CDR3 length equals 14 residues. V lost 3 bases to trimming and J lost 3 bases, with 11 bases between them. From germline, CDR1 is KGHDR and CDR2 SFDVKD. CDR3 DNA: TGTGCCACCAGTGATGGGCGCACCTTCTACGAGCAGTACTTC. Amino acid sequence: CATSDGRTFYEQYF.